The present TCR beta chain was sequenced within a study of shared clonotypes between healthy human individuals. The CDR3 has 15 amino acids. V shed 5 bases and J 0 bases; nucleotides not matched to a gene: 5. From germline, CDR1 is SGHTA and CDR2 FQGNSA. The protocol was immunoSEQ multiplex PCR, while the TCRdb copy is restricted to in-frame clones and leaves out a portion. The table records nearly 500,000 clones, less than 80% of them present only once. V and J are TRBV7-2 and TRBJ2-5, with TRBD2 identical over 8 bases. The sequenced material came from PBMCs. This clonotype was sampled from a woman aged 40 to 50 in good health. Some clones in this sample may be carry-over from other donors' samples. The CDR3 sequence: CASSALSGNQETQYF. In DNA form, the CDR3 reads TGTGCCAGCAGCGCCCTTAGCGGGAACCAAGAGACCCAGTACTTC.